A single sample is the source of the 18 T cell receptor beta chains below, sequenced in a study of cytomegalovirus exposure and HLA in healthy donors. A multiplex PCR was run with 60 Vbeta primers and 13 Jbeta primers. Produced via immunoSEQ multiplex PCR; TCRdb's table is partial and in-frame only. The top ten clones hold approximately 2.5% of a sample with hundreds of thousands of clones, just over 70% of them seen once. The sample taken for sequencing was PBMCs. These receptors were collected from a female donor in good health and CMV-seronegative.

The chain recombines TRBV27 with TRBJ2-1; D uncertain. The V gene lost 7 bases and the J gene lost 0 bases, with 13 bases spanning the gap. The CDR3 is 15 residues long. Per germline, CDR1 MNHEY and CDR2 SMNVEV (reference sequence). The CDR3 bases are TGTGCCAGCACCCCCGGTGCAACCTCCTACAATGAGCAGTTCTTC. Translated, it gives CASTPGATSYNEQFF.

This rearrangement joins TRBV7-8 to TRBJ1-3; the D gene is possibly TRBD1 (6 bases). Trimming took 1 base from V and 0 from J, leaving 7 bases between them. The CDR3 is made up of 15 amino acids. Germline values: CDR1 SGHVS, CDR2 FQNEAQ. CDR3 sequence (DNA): TGTGCCAGCAGCTTAGAACAGGGCTCTGGAAACACCATATATTTT. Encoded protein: CASSLEQGSGNTIYF.

CDR3 amino acids: CASSESREQYF. The CDR3 DNA reads TGTGCCAGCAGTGAGTCTCGCGAGCAGTACTTC. J is TRBJ2-7 and V is TRBV25-1; D gene uncertain. V gave up 3 bases and J gave up 6 bases, with 6 bases separating them. CDR1 is MGHDK, CDR2 SYGVNS, per germline. There are 11 residues in the CDR3.

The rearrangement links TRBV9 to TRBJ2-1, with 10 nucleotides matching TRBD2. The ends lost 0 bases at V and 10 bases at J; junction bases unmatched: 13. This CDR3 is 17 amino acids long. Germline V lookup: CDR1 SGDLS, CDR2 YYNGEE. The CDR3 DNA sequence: TGTGCCAGCAGCGTAGCCGGGGGAGCGGGAGGGGCAAGGGAGCAGTTCTTC. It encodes CASSVAGGAGGAREQFF.

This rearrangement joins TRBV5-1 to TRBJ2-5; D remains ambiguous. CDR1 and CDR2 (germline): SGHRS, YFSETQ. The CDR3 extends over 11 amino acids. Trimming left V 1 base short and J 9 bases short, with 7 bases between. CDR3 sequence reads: CASSLFGSQYF. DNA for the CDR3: TGCGCCAGCAGCTTGTTCGGGTCCCAGTACTTC. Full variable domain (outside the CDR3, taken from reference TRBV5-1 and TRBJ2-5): KAGVTQTPRYLIKTRGQQVTLSCSPISGHRSVSWYQQTPGQGLQFLFEYFSETQRNKGNFPGRFSGRQFSNSRSEMNVSTLELGDSALYLCASSLFGSQYFGPGTRLLVL.

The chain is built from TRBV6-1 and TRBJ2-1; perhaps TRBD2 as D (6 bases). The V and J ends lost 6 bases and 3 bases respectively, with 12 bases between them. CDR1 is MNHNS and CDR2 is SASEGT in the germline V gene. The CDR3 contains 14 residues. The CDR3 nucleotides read TGTGCCAGCAGCCGGGACTCACTCTACAATGAGCAGTTCTTC. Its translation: CASSRDSLYNEQFF.

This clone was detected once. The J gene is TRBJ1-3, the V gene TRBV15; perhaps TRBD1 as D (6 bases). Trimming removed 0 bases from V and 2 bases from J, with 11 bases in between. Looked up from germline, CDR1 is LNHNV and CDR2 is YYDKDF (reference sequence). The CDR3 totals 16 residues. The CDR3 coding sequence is TGTGCCACCAGCAGAGAAAGGACAGAAACTGGAAACACCATATATTTT. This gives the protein CATSRERTETGNTIYF.

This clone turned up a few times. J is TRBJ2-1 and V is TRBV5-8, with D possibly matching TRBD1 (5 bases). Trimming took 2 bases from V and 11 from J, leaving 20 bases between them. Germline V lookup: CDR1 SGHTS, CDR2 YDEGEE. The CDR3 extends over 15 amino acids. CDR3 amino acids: CASSFSTAVGRKQFF. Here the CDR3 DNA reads TGTGCCAGCAGCTTTTCGACCGCGGTGGGGCGTAAGCAGTTCTTC.

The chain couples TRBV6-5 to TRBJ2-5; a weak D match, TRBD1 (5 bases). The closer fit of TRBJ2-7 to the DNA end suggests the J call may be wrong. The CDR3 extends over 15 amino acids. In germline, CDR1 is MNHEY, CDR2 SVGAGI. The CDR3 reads CASSYSSTATYEQYF. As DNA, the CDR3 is TGTGCCAGCAGTTACTCCTCGACAGCGACCTACGAGCAGTACTTC.

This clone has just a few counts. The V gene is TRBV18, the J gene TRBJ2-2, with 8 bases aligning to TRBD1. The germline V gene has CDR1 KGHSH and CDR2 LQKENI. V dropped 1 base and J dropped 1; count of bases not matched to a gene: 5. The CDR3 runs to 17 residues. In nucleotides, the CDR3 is TGTGCCAGCTCACCACTACCGGGACAGGAGAACACCGGGGAGCTGTTTTTT. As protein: CASSPLPGQENTGELFF.

CDR3 coding DNA: TGTGCCTGGAGTCAGGGTGAGCAGTTCTTC. Translating gives CAWSQGEQFF. This chain links TRBV30 with TRBJ2-1, with D possibly being TRBD1 (5 bases). This CDR3 has 10 amino acids. Trimming took off 2 bases at V and 9 bases at J, with 5 bases between the two ends. In germline, CDR1 is GTSNPN, CDR2 SVGIG (reference sequence). Combining the CDR3 with reference TRBV30 and TRBJ2-1 gives the whole variable domain SQTIHQWPATLVQPVGSPLSLECTVEGTSNPNLYWYRQAAGRGLQLLFYSVGIGQISSEVPQNLSASRPQDRQFILSSKKLLLSDSGFYLCAWSQGEQFFGPGTRLTVL.

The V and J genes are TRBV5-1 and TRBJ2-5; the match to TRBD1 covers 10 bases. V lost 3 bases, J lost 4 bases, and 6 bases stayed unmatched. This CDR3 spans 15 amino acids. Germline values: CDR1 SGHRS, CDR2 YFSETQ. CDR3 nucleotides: TGCGCCAGCAGCTCGGACAGGGGGTTCGGAGAGACCCAGTACTTC. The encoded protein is CASSSDRGFGETQYF.

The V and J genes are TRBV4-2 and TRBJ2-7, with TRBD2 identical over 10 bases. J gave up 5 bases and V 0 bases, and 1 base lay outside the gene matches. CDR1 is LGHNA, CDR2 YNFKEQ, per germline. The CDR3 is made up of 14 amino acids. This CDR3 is CASSQEAGGNEQYF. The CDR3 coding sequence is TGTGCCAGCAGCCAAGAAGCGGGAGGGAACGAGCAGTACTTC.

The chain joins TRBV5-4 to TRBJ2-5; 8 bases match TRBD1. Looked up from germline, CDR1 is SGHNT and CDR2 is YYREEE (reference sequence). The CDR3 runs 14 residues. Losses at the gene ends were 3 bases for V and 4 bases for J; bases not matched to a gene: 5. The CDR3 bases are TGTGCCAGCAGCTATGACAGGGGAGGAGAGACCCAGTACTTC. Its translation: CASSYDRGGETQYF.

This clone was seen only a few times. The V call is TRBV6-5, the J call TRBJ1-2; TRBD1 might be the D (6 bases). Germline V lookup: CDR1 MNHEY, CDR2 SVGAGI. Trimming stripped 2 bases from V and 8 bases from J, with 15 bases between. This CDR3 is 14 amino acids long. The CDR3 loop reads CASSYDRRLEGYTF. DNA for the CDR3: TGTGCCAGCAGTTACGACAGGCGATTAGAAGGCTACACCTTC.

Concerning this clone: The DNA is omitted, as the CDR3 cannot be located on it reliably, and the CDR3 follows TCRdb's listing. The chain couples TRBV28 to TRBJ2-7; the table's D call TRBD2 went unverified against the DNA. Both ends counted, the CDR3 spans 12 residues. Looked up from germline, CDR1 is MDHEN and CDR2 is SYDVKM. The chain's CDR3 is CASSSSRYEQYF.

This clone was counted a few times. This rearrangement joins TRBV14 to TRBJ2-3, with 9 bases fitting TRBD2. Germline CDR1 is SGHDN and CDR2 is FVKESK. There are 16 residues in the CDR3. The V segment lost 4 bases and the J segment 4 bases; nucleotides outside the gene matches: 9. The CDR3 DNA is TGTGCCAGCAGCCCATGGACTAGCGAATCCGCAGATACGCAGTATTTT. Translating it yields CASSPWTSESADTQYF.

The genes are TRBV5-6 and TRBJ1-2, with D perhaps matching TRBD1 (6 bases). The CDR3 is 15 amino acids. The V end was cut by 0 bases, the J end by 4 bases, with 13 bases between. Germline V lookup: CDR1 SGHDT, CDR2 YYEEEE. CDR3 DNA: TGTGCCAGCAGCTTGGAAGGACAGCACCTCTATGGCTACACCTTC. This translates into CASSLEGQHLYGYTF.